This passage covers 24 T cell receptor beta chains from one sample sequenced in a study of blood T cell repertoires in COVID-19. Produced via immunoSEQ multiplex PCR; TCRdb's table is partial and in-frame only. The table shows 200,000 to 300,000 clones, with around 86% occurring only once. The sample comprised PBMCs or T cells enriched from blood (not recorded which). These TCRs come from a woman in her thirties or forties with acute COVID-19.

The chain combines TRBV19 with TRBJ1-1; D call uncertain. This CDR3 has 15 residues. Trimming removed 6 bases from V and 2 bases from J, with 16 bases in between. CDR1 is LNHDA and CDR2 is SQIVND in the germline V gene (reference sequence). This CDR3 is CASSTRSTPNTEAFF. Here the CDR3 DNA reads TGTGCCAGTAGCACCCGGAGCACTCCTAACACTGAAGCTTTCTTT.

The chain recombines TRBV7-9 with TRBJ2-3; D is unclear. V was clipped by 0 bases and J by 4 bases, with 5 bases between them. In germline, CDR1 is SEHNR, CDR2 FQNEAQ (reference sequence). This CDR3 comprises 13 residues. CDR3 protein: CASSLAQADTQYF. The CDR3 region has the DNA TGTGCCAGCAGCTTAGCCCAGGCAGATACGCAGTATTTT. Full variable domain (rest looked up from reference TRBV7-9 and TRBJ2-3): DTGVSQNPRHKITKRGQNVTFRCDPISEHNRLYWYRQTLGQGPEFLTYFQNEAQLEKSRLLSDRFSAERPKGSFSTLEIQRTEQGDSAMYLCASSLAQADTQYFGPGTRLTVL.

V usage is TRBV14 and J usage is TRBJ2-2; D is possibly TRBD1 (6 bases). The CDR3 extends over 14 amino acids. V lost 5 bases, J lost 6 bases, and 13 bases lay in between. Germline V lookup: CDR1 SGHDN, CDR2 FVKESK. CDR3: CASSDTGFPGELFF. The CDR3 bases are TGTGCCAGCAGCGATACAGGGTTCCCCGGGGAGCTGTTTTTT.

This clone has only one observation. The chain combines TRBV9 with TRBJ2-2; a weak D match, TRBD1 (6 bases). Germline CDR1 and CDR2: SGDLS and YYNGEE. The CDR3 is 14 amino acids. The V and J ends lost 5 bases and 5 bases respectively, with 13 bases between them. The CDR3 protein is CASSGRDTTGELFF. The CDR3 bases are TGTGCCAGCAGTGGTCGGGACACGACCGGGGAGCTGTTTTTT.

This chain connects TRBV29-1 to TRBJ1-2, with D uncertain. Per the germline V gene, CDR1 is SQVTM and CDR2 is ANQGSEA. Trimming took 7 bases from V and 2 from J, leaving 14 bases between them. The CDR3 consists of 13 residues. The DNA of the CDR3 is TGCAGCGAGAGGCGGTCGGGGAACTATGGCTACACCTTC. Its translation is CSERRSGNYGYTF.

CDR3 loop: CASWEFSYNEQFF. The CDR3 region has the DNA TGTGCCAGCTGGGAGTTCTCCTACAATGAGCAGTTCTTC. J is TRBJ2-1 and V is TRBV2; perhaps TRBD2 as D (5 bases). Trimming took off 8 bases at V and 0 bases at J, with 8 bases between the two ends. CDR3 length: 13 residues. CDR1 is SNHLY and CDR2 is FYNNEI in the germline V gene.

The chain combines TRBV7-8 with TRBJ2-6; 12 nucleotides align to TRBD1. CDR3 length equals 18 residues. J lost 1 base, V lost 5 bases, and 6 bases had no gene match. Per the germline V gene, CDR1 is SGHVS and CDR2 is FQNEAQ. The CDR3 nucleotides read TGTGCCAGCAGCCTCCGGGACAGGGGGCCTTCTGGGGCCAACGTCCTGACTTTC. As protein: CASSLRDRGPSGANVLTF.

The chain recombines TRBV15 with TRBJ2-7; 8 nucleotides match TRBD2. With V trimmed by 7 bases and J by 5 bases, 10 bases remained unmatched. CDR3 length equals 14 residues. Germline V lookup: CDR1 LNHNV, CDR2 YYDKDF (reference sequence). CDR3 in DNA: TGTGCCACCACGGGAGGGAAATTGACCCACGAGCAGTACTTC. Translated, it gives CATTGGKLTHEQYF.

Written as DNA, the CDR3 is TGTGCCTGGAGTGTAACCAGCGGGAGCTACAATGAGCAGTTCTTC. It encodes CAWSVTSGSYNEQFF. This chain links TRBV30 with TRBJ2-1; 8 bases line up with TRBD2. Trimming cost V 0 bases and J 3 bases; bases outside gene matches: 4. CDR3 length equals 15 residues. Germline assignment: CDR1 GTSNPN and CDR2 SVGIG (reference sequence).

This chain joins TRBV5-1 and TRBJ1-2; a weak D match, TRBD1 (5 bases). Germline V gene sequence: CDR1 SGHRS, CDR2 YFSETQ. Trimming took 0 bases from V and 3 from J, leaving 12 bases between them. This CDR3 has 15 residues. CDR3 sequence: CASSLDVGGHYGYTF. The CDR3 nucleotides read TGCGCCAGCAGCTTGGACGTGGGGGGACACTATGGCTACACCTTC.

The chain joins TRBV29-1 to TRBJ1-1; D is undetermined. This CDR3 has 13 residues. V dropped 7 bases and J dropped 1 base, with 13 bases sitting between them. Germline assignment: CDR1 SQVTM and CDR2 ANQGSEA. The CDR3 DNA is TGCAGCGCGTCACAGAAACAGAACACTGAAGCTTTCTTT. Translation: CSASQKQNTEAFF.

The CDR3 loop is CASANRGETQYF. In nucleotides, the CDR3 is TGTGCTAGCGCTAACAGGGGGGAGACCCAGTACTTC. The chain employs TRBV7-7 and TRBJ2-5; 8 bases align to TRBD1. The CDR3 sequence is 12 residues long. Germline CDR1 and CDR2: SSHAT and FNYEAQ (reference sequence).

V and J are TRBV11-2 and TRBJ2-5, with D maybe TRBD2 (6 bases). This CDR3 is 14 amino acids long. Deletions cut 1 base from V and 5 bases from J, with 11 bases between. Germline CDR1 reads SGHAT; CDR2 reads FQNNGV. CDR3 loop: CASSLGRREETQYF. The CDR3 DNA is TGTGCCAGCAGCTTAGGACGGAGGGAGGAGACCCAGTACTTC.

The rearrangement uses TRBV9 and TRBJ2-6; D gene unclear. Looked up from germline, CDR1 is SGDLS and CDR2 is YYNGEE. V was clipped by 2 bases and J by 4 bases, with 4 bases between them. The CDR3 has 13 amino acids. DNA of the CDR3: TGTGCCAGCAGCGTGAGAGGGGCCAACGTCCTGACTTTC. This encodes CASSVRGANVLTF.

V is TRBV3-1 (or the pseudogene TRBV3-2) and J is TRBJ2-5; D remains unclear. V was shortened by 2 bases and J by 4 bases, with 11 bases between the two germline ends. Per the germline V gene, CDR1 is LGHDT and CDR2 is YNNKEL (reference sequence). This CDR3 is built from 14 residues. In nucleotides, the CDR3 is TGTGCCAGCAGCCAACTCCCGGGTAGAGAGACCCAGTACTTC. The encoded protein is CASSQLPGRETQYF.

This clone was seen once. The same CDR3 arises from other DNA sequences in this sample as well. This rearrangement joins TRBV7-9 to TRBJ2-7; D might be TRBD1 (5 bases). This CDR3 spans 14 amino acids. V dropped 0 bases and J dropped 1 base, with 7 bases sitting between them. Per germline, CDR1 SEHNR and CDR2 FQNEAQ (reference sequence). CDR3 loop: CASSLAGVSYEQYF. The CDR3 nucleotides read TGTGCCAGCAGCTTAGCAGGGGTATCCTACGAGCAGTACTTC.

In its sample, this clone was seen once. Here the CDR3 reads CASSQMTSATSYNEQFF. The CDR3 DNA follows: TGTGCCAGCAGCCAAATGACTAGCGCGACCTCCTACAATGAGCAGTTCTTC. The chain uses TRBV3-1 (or the pseudogene TRBV3-2) and TRBJ2-1, with TRBD2 matching over 8 bases. This CDR3 spans 17 amino acids. V trimming: 2 bases; J trimming: 0 bases; junction bases outside the gene matches: 6. Germline lookup yields CDR1 LGHDT and CDR2 YNNKEL (reference sequence).

This clone was detected only once. The chain couples TRBV11-2 to TRBJ2-2, with TRBD2 matching over 8 bases. CDR3 length equals 16 residues. Unmatched junction bases numbered 2, after V lost 0 bases and J lost 2 bases. In germline, CDR1 is SGHAT, CDR2 FQNNGV. CDR3 loop: CASSLELADNTGELFF. CDR3 in DNA: TGTGCCAGCAGCTTAGAACTAGCGGATAACACCGGGGAGCTGTTTTTT.

In its sample, this clone was seen a few times. This chain links TRBV6-5 with TRBJ2-7; the D is unclear. This CDR3 has 14 amino acids. Looked up from germline, CDR1 is MNHEY and CDR2 is SVGAGI. V shed 7 bases and J shed 1 base, with 14 bases lying between them. In DNA form, the CDR3 reads TGTGCCAGCACGGAGTCAACGGCTTCCTACGAGCAGTACTTC. This codes for CASTESTASYEQYF.

The rearrangement links TRBV12-5 to TRBJ2-4; D might be TRBD1 (6 bases). Trimming stripped 6 bases from V and 4 bases from J, with 16 bases between. This CDR3 is 15 amino acids long. CDR1 is LGHNT, CDR2 FRNRAP, per germline. The CDR3 DNA sequence: TGTGCTAGTGGCACCACAGGACAGACTAAAAACATTCAGTACTTC. Amino acids: CASGTTGQTKNIQYF.

J is TRBJ2-3 and V is TRBV20-1; D is ambiguous. The germline CDR1 and CDR2 sequences are DFQATT and SNEGSKA (reference sequence). This CDR3 has 15 amino acids. V was trimmed by 3 bases and J by 1 base, leaving 14 bases between them. CDR3: CSASRVASGTDTQYF. CDR3 nucleotides: TGCAGTGCTAGTCGCGTAGCAAGTGGCACAGATACGCAGTATTTT.

The genes are TRBV7-3 and TRBJ2-2; weak D call: TRBD2 (5 bases). Germline V gene lookup returns CDR1 SGHTA and CDR2 FQGTGA. This CDR3 has 14 residues. Trimming removed 5 bases at V and 2 bases at J, with 9 bases between. The CDR3 loop reads CASSTDFNTGELFF. In DNA, the CDR3 is TGTGCCAGCAGCACGGACTTCAACACCGGGGAGCTGTTTTTT.

The V gene is TRBV24-1, the J gene TRBJ1-2; 8 nucleotides line up with TRBD1. Germline V CDR1 and CDR2: KGHDR, SFDVKD. CDR3 size: 15 residues. Unmatched junction bases numbered 4, after V lost 2 bases and J lost 3 bases. CDR3 sequence: CATSDSHRGDYGYTF. The DNA of the CDR3 is TGTGCCACCAGTGATTCACACAGGGGGGACTATGGCTACACCTTC.

The rearrangement links TRBV11-3 to TRBJ1-6; the match to TRBD1 covers 11 bases. With 4 bases clipped from V and 10 bases from J, the junction kept 6 bases outside the gene matches. The germline V gene encodes CDR1 SGHNT and CDR2 YENEEA. This CDR3 region has 15 residues. The CDR3 DNA follows: TGTGCCAGCAGCTCGGGGACAGGGGGGGGATCACCCCTCCACTTT. This gives the protein CASSSGTGGGSPLHF.